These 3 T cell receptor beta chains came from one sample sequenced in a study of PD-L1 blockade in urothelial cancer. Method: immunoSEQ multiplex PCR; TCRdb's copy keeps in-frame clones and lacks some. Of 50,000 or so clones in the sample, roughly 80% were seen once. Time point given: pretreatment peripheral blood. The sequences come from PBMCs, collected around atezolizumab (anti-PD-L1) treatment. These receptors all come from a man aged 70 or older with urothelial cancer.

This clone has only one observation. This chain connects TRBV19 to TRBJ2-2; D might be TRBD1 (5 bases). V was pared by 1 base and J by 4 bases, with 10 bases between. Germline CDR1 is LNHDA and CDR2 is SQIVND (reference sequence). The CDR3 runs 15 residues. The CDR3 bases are TGTGCCAGTAGTATAGGGACACCCAGCACCGGGGAGCTGTTTTTT. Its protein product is CASSIGTPSTGELFF.

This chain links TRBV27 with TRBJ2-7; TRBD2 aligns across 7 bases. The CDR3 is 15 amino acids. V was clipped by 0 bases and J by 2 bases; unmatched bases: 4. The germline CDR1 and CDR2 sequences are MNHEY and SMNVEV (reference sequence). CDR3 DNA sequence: TGTGCCAGCAGTTTATCGTTGGGGGGGGCCTACGAGCAGTACTTC. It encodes CASSLSLGGAYEQYF.

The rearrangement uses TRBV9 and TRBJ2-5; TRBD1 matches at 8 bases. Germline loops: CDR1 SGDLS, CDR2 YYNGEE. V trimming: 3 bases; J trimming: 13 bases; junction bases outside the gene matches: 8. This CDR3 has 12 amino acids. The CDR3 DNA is TGTGCCAGCAGCGCCTCCAGGGGGCCTATGTACTTC. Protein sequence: CASSASRGPMYF.